The clone carrying this T cell receptor beta chain came up a few times. Its antigen is undetermined. Using immunoSEQ multiplex PCR, the repertoire was profiled, and TCRdb retains in-frame clones only, with some absent. Found here are 850,000 to 1,100,000 clones, 70% to 85% of them singletons; the top ten hold approximately 0.9%. The data are from a study of shared clonotypes between healthy human individuals. Study outcomes and limitations: Compared with clonotypes that all four donors shared, non-shared clonotypes had lower generation probabilities.

CDR1 is SGHRS and CDR2 is YFSETQ in the germline V gene. Between the trimmed V and J ends, which lost 1 base and 9 bases, there was a span of 11 bases. This CDR3 has 13 residues. The chain has TRBV5-1 and TRBJ2-1; TRBD1 is a possible D gene (5 bases). This clonotype was obtained from a man aged 18 to 29 in good health. Some clones in this sample may be carry-over from other donors' samples. The source material was memory CD4+ T cells from PBMCs. The subset denotes: CD45RA-negative fraction. The CDR3 here is CASSLNRQGEQFF. In DNA form, the CDR3 reads TGCGCCAGCAGCTTGAACCGGCAGGGTGAGCAGTTCTTC.